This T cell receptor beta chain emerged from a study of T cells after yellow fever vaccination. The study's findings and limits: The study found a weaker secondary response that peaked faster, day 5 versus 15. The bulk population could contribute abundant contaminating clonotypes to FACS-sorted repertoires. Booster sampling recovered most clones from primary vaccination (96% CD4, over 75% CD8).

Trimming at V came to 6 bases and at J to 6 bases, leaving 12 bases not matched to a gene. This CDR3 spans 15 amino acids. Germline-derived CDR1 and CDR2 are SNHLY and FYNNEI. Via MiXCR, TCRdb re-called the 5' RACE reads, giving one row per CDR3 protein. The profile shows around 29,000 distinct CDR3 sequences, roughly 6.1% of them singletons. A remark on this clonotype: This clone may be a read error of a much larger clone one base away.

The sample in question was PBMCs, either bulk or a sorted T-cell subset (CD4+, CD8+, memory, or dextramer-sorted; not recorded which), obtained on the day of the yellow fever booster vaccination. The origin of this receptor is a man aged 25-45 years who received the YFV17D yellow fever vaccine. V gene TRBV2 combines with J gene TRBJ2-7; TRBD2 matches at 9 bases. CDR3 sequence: CASRLSGLAFGEQYF. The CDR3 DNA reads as TGTGCCAGCAGACTTTCGGGACTAGCTTTTGGCGAGCAGTACTTC.